One and the same sample provided the 32 T cell receptor beta chains below, sequenced in a study of cytomegalovirus exposure and HLA in healthy donors. Profiling relied on immunoSEQ multiplex PCR, and the TCRdb table lists in-frame clones only, not all of them. The sample contains approximately 100,000 clones, roughly 90% of which appear only once. Input material: PBMCs. These receptors all stem from a woman between 18 and 30 years old in good health and CMV-seronegative.

This clone was detected only a few times. This rearrangement joins TRBV6-4 to TRBJ2-3, with D possibly matching TRBD2 (6 bases). The CDR3 totals 15 residues. The V gene lost 2 bases and the J gene lost 4 bases, with 13 bases spanning the gap. Germline V gene sequence: CDR1 MRHNA, CDR2 SNTAGT. Written as DNA, the CDR3 is TGTGCCAGCAGTGACGCCGGGGGTGGCGCAGATACGCAGTATTTT. Its protein is CASSDAGGGADTQYF.

The chain joins TRBV29-1 to TRBJ2-1; 10 bases align to TRBD2. CDR1 is SQVTM and CDR2 is ANQGSEA in the germline V gene. The V gene end was trimmed by 8 bases and the J gene end by 6 bases; junction bases not matched to a gene: 13. The CDR3 is made up of 15 amino acids. CDR3 residues: CSLGTLAGEGNEQFF. The CDR3 nucleotides read TGCAGCTTGGGTACTCTAGCGGGAGAAGGCAATGAGCAGTTCTTC.

The count of this clone is one. V gene TRBV5-1 combines with J gene TRBJ1-1; D ambiguous. Germline lookup yields CDR1 SGHRS and CDR2 YFSETQ. V lost 0 bases, J lost 7 bases, and 7 bases lay in between. The CDR3 totals 12 residues. Written as DNA, the CDR3 is TGCGCCAGCAGCTTGGACAGATTTGAAGCTTTCTTT. It specifies CASSLDRFEAFF.

The J gene is TRBJ2-1, the V gene TRBV5-8; D may be TRBD2 (6 bases). V lost 1 base and J lost 7, with 12 bases in between. CDR3 size: 14 residues. The germline gives CDR1 SGHTS, CDR2 YDEGEE. CDR3 sequence reads: CASSLLSSVNEQFF. The CDR3 DNA reads TGTGCCAGCAGCTTGTTGTCTAGCGTGAATGAGCAGTTCTTC.

V usage is TRBV18 and J usage is TRBJ2-5, with a weak D call TRBD1 (6 bases). V was pared by 0 bases and J by 5 bases, with 16 bases between. The CDR3 contains 16 residues. Per germline, CDR1 KGHSH and CDR2 LQKENI. Here the CDR3 DNA reads TGTGCCAGCTCACCACCGACAGGCCGGGATTGGGAGACCCAGTACTTC. It codes for CASSPPTGRDWETQYF.

This chain connects TRBV18 to TRBJ1-1, with D unclear. Trimming stripped 5 bases from V and 1 base from J, with 5 bases between. Germline lookup yields CDR1 KGHSH and CDR2 LQKENI. The CDR3 spans 12 residues. DNA of the CDR3: TGTGCCAGCTCAAAAGCGAACACTGAAGCTTTCTTT. Translation gives CASSKANTEAFF. Complete variable domain (other parts from reference TRBV18 and TRBJ1-1): NAGVMQNPRHLVRRRGQEARLRCSPMKGHSHVYWYRQLPEEGLKFMVYLQKENIIDESGMPKERFSAEFPKEGPSILRIQQVVRGDSAAYFCASSKANTEAFFGQGTRLTVV.

V is TRBV7-9 and J is TRBJ2-2; the D gene is possibly TRBD2 (6 bases). The ends were cut back, 7 bases at V and 0 bases at J, with 9 bases in the middle. This CDR3 contains 14 residues. Germline CDR1 is SEHNR and CDR2 is FQNEAQ (reference sequence). The CDR3 nucleotides are TGTGCCAGCACCGGGACTTCGAACACCGGGGAGCTGTTTTTT. It yields the protein CASTGTSNTGELFF.

This chain connects TRBV19 to TRBJ2-7, with unresolved D. Trimming stripped 6 bases from V and 2 bases from J, with 11 bases between. Per the germline V gene, CDR1 is LNHDA and CDR2 is SQIVND (reference sequence). The CDR3 contains 13 residues. For the CDR3, the DNA is TGTGCCAGTAGCGGAGCCAACCCCTACGAGCAGTACTTC. Its protein product is CASSGANPYEQYF.

This chain's CDR3 is CASSGTVSNQPQHF. CDR3 nucleotides: TGTGCCAGCAGCGGGACAGTTAGCAATCAGCCCCAGCATTTT. V usage is TRBV28 and J usage is TRBJ1-5; 7 bases map to TRBD1. The CDR3 has 14 amino acids. Germline CDR1 MDHEN, CDR2 SYDVKM. V trimming: 6 bases; J trimming: 0 bases; junction bases outside the gene matches: 2.

This CDR3 is CASNKGLAGVNEQFF. CDR3 nucleotides: TGTGCCAGCAACAAGGGACTAGCGGGGGTCAATGAGCAGTTCTTC. V and J are TRBV6-5 and TRBJ2-1; TRBD2 matches 14 bases. The CDR3 covers 15 residues. Germline CDR1 reads MNHEY; CDR2 reads SVGAGI. V lost 7 bases and J lost 6; bases outside the gene matches: 5.

This rearrangement joins TRBV27 to TRBJ2-1; 7 bases line up with TRBD2. The germline CDR1 and CDR2 sequences are MNHEY and SMNVEV (reference sequence). This CDR3 spans 17 amino acids. The trim removed 4 bases at V and 7 bases at J, leaving 16 bases unmatched. CDR3: CASSSGRGTAGRNEQFF. For the CDR3, the DNA is TGTGCCAGCAGTTCCGGAAGGGGAACAGCGGGACGGAATGAGCAGTTCTTC.

The gene calls are TRBV6-4 and TRBJ1-1; D remains unclear. The ends were cut back, 8 bases at V and 2 bases at J, with 18 bases in the middle. The CDR3 totals 15 residues. Germline V CDR1 and CDR2: MRHNA, SNTAGT. The CDR3 DNA reads as TGTGCCAGCCCCTACTTCCGAGGGAAAAACACTGAAGCTTTCTTT. It is translated as CASPYFRGKNTEAFF.

The rearrangement links TRBV7-3 to TRBJ2-3, with D tentatively TRBD2 (6 bases). V lost 5 bases and J 2 bases, leaving 11 bases between the germline ends. This CDR3 is 14 amino acids long. CDR1 and CDR2 (germline): SGHTA, FQGTGA. The CDR3 DNA sequence: TGTGCCAGCAGCCCGGGGACTTTCACAGATACGCAGTATTTT. It codes for CASSPGTFTDTQYF.

This chain joins TRBV20-1 and TRBJ2-1, with a possible D match to TRBD1 (5 bases). The CDR3 consists of 11 residues. Trimming removed 3 bases at V and 9 bases at J, with 9 bases between. CDR1 DFQATT and CDR2 SNEGSKA come from the germline V gene (reference sequence). CDR3 sequence (DNA): TGCAGTGCTAGTGGACAAAGTGAGCAGTTCTTC. Protein sequence: CSASGQSEQFF.

The sample holds a few counts of this clone. The rearrangement joins TRBV6-1 to TRBJ2-1; weak D call: TRBD1 (6 bases). From germline, CDR1 is MNHNS and CDR2 SASEGT. The CDR3 spans 13 residues. V was clipped by 8 bases and J by 6 bases, with 14 bases between them. The CDR3 here is CASLQGGINEQFF. For the CDR3, the DNA is TGTGCCAGCCTTCAAGGGGGAATCAATGAGCAGTTCTTC.

The chain has TRBV15 and TRBJ2-7, with 14 bases that match TRBD2. This CDR3 is built from 17 residues. Germline-derived CDR1 and CDR2 are LNHNV and YYDKDF (reference sequence). V was clipped by 5 bases and J by 4 bases; unmatched bases: 10. This CDR3 is CATSLGTSGGLGYEQYF. The DNA for the CDR3 is TGTGCCACCAGCCTGGGGACTAGCGGGGGACTTGGATACGAGCAGTACTTC.

This chain uses TRBV7-8 with TRBJ1-2, with D hard to call. The CDR3 is 15 amino acids. Germline assignment: CDR1 SGHVS and CDR2 FQNEAQ. With 2 bases removed from V and 1 base from J, the gap between germline ends came to 11 bases. CDR3: CASSLWFGDNYGYTF. For the CDR3, the DNA is TGTGCCAGCAGCTTATGGTTCGGGGATAACTATGGCTACACCTTC. The whole variable domain, filled in from reference TRBV7-8 and TRBJ1-2, reads GAGVSQSPRYKVAKRGQDVALRCDPISGHVSLFWYQQALGQGPEFLTYFQNEAQLDKSGLPSDRFFAERPEGSVSTLKIQRTQQEDSAVYLCASSLWFGDNYGYTFGSGTRLTVV.

The rearrangement joins TRBV19 to TRBJ2-7, with 11 bases fitting TRBD2. V shed 3 bases, J shed 2 bases, and the junction held 0 bases outside the gene matches. Germline V CDR1 and CDR2: LNHDA, SQIVND (reference sequence). The CDR3 contains 14 residues. In nucleotides, the CDR3 is TGTGCCAGTAGTATGACTAGCGGGGCCTACGAGCAGTACTTC. It yields the protein CASSMTSGAYEQYF.

V is TRBV5-1 and J is TRBJ1-2; maybe TRBD1 (6 bases). There are 12 residues in the CDR3. From germline, CDR1 is SGHRS and CDR2 YFSETQ. V lost 4 bases and J 9 bases, leaving 13 bases between the germline ends. This CDR3 reads CASSDDRIRYTF. CDR3 DNA sequence: TGCGCCAGCAGCGATGACAGGATTCGCTACACCTTC.

The rearrangement uses TRBV4-1 and TRBJ2-7; 8 nucleotides agree with TRBD2. The CDR3 totals 16 residues. With V trimmed by 1 base and J by 2 bases, 7 bases remained unmatched. The germline V gene encodes CDR1 MGHRA and CDR2 YSYEKL. The CDR3 spells CASSQAHLGLAYEQYF. CDR3 bases: TGCGCCAGCAGCCAAGCCCACTTGGGACTAGCCTACGAGCAGTACTTC.

The chain employs TRBV7-6 and TRBJ2-7; TRBD1 matches 11 bases. J lost 4 bases, V lost 5 bases, and 4 bases had no gene match. Germline values: CDR1 SGHVS, CDR2 FNYEAQ. This CDR3 spans 14 amino acids. CDR3 coding DNA: TGTGCCAGCAGCCCAGGACAGGGGGCGTACGAGCAGTACTTC. Its translation: CASSPGQGAYEQYF.

The chain uses TRBV4-2 and TRBJ1-2; TRBD1 matches at 9 bases. Germline CDR1 reads LGHNA; CDR2 reads YNFKEQ. The CDR3 spans 15 residues. Unmatched junction bases numbered 13, after V lost 4 bases and J lost 10 bases. This chain's CDR3 is CASSRPSGTGLYYTF. In nucleotides, the CDR3 is TGTGCCAGCAGCCGGCCTTCCGGGACAGGGCTTTACTACACCTTC.

The rearrangement joins TRBV25-1 to TRBJ2-1; TRBD1 is a possible D gene (5 bases). The CDR3 extends over 12 amino acids. Trimming left V 10 bases short and J 9 bases short, with 16 bases between. CDR1 is MGHDK and CDR2 is SYGVNS in the germline V gene. CDR3 nucleotides: TGTGCCACCGAAGAAAGGGGTACTGAGCAGTTCTTC. Its protein is CATEERGTEQFF.

Here the CDR3 reads CASSDYEQDYNEQFF. In DNA, the CDR3 is TGTGCCAGCTCGGATTACGAGCAGGATTACAATGAGCAGTTCTTC. The chain combines TRBV7-8 with TRBJ2-1; no definite D call. CDR1 is SGHVS, CDR2 FQNEAQ, per germline. This CDR3 comprises 15 residues. Trimming removed 8 bases from V and 4 bases from J, with 18 bases in between.

This chain joins TRBV30 and TRBJ2-1; 9 bases agree with TRBD1. The CDR3 extends over 15 amino acids. Looked up from germline, CDR1 is GTSNPN and CDR2 is SVGIG (reference sequence). The junction had 9 bases not matched to a gene; V was cut back by 0 bases and J by 9 bases. CDR3 residues: CAWSVLGTGTGEQFF. CDR3 coding DNA: TGTGCCTGGAGTGTACTTGGGACAGGGACCGGTGAGCAGTTCTTC.

The chain carries TRBV11-1 and TRBJ2-1; TRBD2 aligns across 7 bases. CDR1 SGHAT and CDR2 FQDESV come from the germline V gene (reference sequence). The CDR3 contains 16 residues. Trimming removed 2 bases from V and 3 bases from J; junction bases left unmatched: 7. CDR3 region: CASSLRGLAVYNEQFF. The CDR3 DNA reads as TGTGCCAGCAGCTTACGAGGGCTAGCGGTCTACAATGAGCAGTTCTTC. The full variable domain, its missing parts supplied by reference TRBV11-1 and TRBJ2-1, is EAEVAQSPRYKITEKSQAVAFWCDPISGHATLYWYRQILGQGPELLVQFQDESVVDDSQLPKDRFSAERLKGVDSTLKIQPAELGDSAMYLCASSLRGLAVYNEQFFGPGTRLTVL.

This clone was counted between two and nine times. J is TRBJ1-3 and V is TRBV4-3; 10 bases agree with TRBD1. Germline V gene lookup returns CDR1 LGHNA and CDR2 YSLEER. The CDR3 totals 16 residues. The J segment lost 4 bases and the V segment lost 4 bases, leaving 7 bases of the junction unmatched. The chain's CDR3 is CASSPRQGARGNTIYF. CDR3 DNA sequence: TGCGCCAGCAGCCCGAGACAGGGGGCAAGAGGAAACACCATATATTTT.

CDR3 region: CASRSTASTDTQYF. The DNA for the CDR3 is TGTGCCAGCAGATCGACAGCTAGCACAGATACGCAGTATTTT. V is TRBV6-1 and J is TRBJ2-3; TRBD1 is a possible D gene (5 bases). The V end lost 6 bases, the J end lost 0 bases, and 10 bases lay between the germline ends. This CDR3 region has 14 residues. Germline lookup yields CDR1 MNHNS and CDR2 SASEGT.

This chain connects TRBV9 to TRBJ2-2; 12 positions match TRBD2. CDR3 length: 16 amino acids. V shed 0 bases, J shed 4 bases, and the junction held 1 base outside the gene matches. The germline gives CDR1 SGDLS, CDR2 YYNGEE. The CDR3 sequence is CASSVEGLAGTGELFF. CDR3 DNA sequence: TGTGCCAGCAGCGTAGAGGGACTAGCGGGCACCGGGGAGCTGTTTTTT.

The rearrangement links TRBV5-1 to TRBJ1-1; no firm D call. Germline CDR1 SGHRS, CDR2 YFSETQ. The CDR3 contains 15 residues. Trimming removed 2 bases from V and 10 bases from J, with 21 bases in between. The CDR3 sequence: CASSLGDDAGPGAFF. CDR3 sequence (DNA): TGCGCCAGCAGCTTAGGAGACGACGCCGGCCCGGGAGCTTTCTTT.

The chain combines TRBV9 with TRBJ2-1; weak D call: TRBD2 (6 bases). V lost 0 bases and J 10 bases, leaving 14 bases between the germline ends. The CDR3 has 14 residues. CDR1 and CDR2 (germline): SGDLS, YYNGEE. The CDR3 sequence: CASSVAPGVREQFF. The CDR3 bases are TGTGCCAGCAGCGTAGCTCCGGGAGTCCGGGAGCAGTTCTTC.

This chain links TRBV19 with TRBJ1-3; possible D gene TRBD1, 5 bases. Trimming shortened V by 3 bases and J by 7 bases, and 13 bases separated the two germline ends. CDR1 is LNHDA, CDR2 SQIVND, per germline (reference sequence). This CDR3 has 14 amino acids. The CDR3 loop reads CASSIVGGMNTIYF. In nucleotides, the CDR3 is TGTGCCAGTAGTATCGTCGGGGGGATGAACACCATATATTTT.